This T cell receptor (beta chain) was observed in a study of CD8 T cells in ankylosing spondylitis (dated by TCRdb to about 2017). Concerning the study at large: To find TCR variants linked to disease, the study profiled T cell receptor beta repertoires in ankylosing spondylitis patients and healthy donors. The whole study cohort included 95 to 130 healthy donors and 25 ankylosing spondylitis patients. Peripheral blood was sampled, and synovial fluid was additionally collected from ankylosing spondylitis patients. The study at large found these results: The disease-linked clones had a CD8+ phenotype and were found at relatively low frequencies in peripheral blood. The disease-linked clones were reported as significantly enriched in matched synovial fluid samples from ankylosing spondylitis patients. Some TCR beta motif variants had previously been reported in synovial fluid and blood of reactive arthritis patients, which suggested common disease-initiation mechanisms. A TCR beta motif of 7 or 8 highly homologous amino acid variants appeared characteristic of blood from ankylosing spondylitis patients.

The listed sequencing device is Illumina HiSeq 2500. TCR beta libraries were prepared by quantitative 5'-RACE with molecular barcodes. In the source study's methods: To identify disease-linked TCR variants, a new computational method was used, one built on a probabilistic model of VDJ rearrangement. TCRdb trimmed public reads at Q25 via fastp, called clones via MiXCR and kept in-frame beta chains. Each CDR3 protein gets just one entry, which takes the most common genes and DNA from the rows behind it. The V and J calls and clone size are TCRdb's, not the authors'. Across this sample there are about 220,000 distinct CDR3 sequences, with around 19% seen only once. The top ten hold 42% of the sample. The junction shows trimming of 6 bases on V and 4 bases on J, and the gene matches do not reach 10 bases of it. From cysteine to phenylalanine, the CDR3 is 15 amino acids long. The kept DNA is CDR3 alone, 45 bases in frame from the first base.

This clonotype appeared a few times. Its antigen is not yet known. Base qualities are missing; no much larger clone stands one base away. This receptor chain uses TRBV12-3 or TRBV12-4 and TRBJ1-2, and TRBD1 aligns with 8 junction nucleotides. The sample comprised blood, either unsorted or a sorted T cell fraction (not recorded which). This clonotype was obtained from a male donor with ankylosing spondylitis. The DNA reads as follows: TGTGCCAGCAGCCCGGGGACAGGCAACTTCTATGGCTACACCTTC. Translated, this gives CASSPGTGNFYGYTF.